Below, 7 T cell receptor beta chains from the same sample are listed, as sequenced in a study of T cell responses to AZD1222 COVID-19 vaccine. Measured with immunoSEQ multiplex PCR; TCRdb has only the in-frame clones, and not every one. This table holds about 96,000 clones, around 90% found once. The sequences come from peripheral blood, collected on day 0 of AZD1222 vaccination. These receptors all stem from an adult in good health.

The V and J genes are TRBV4-3 and TRBJ2-1, with D perhaps assigned TRBD1 or TRBD2 (6 bases each). The CDR3 extends over 17 amino acids. Germline assignment: CDR1 LGHNA and CDR2 YSLEER. The V end was cut by 6 bases, the J end by 5 bases, with 23 bases between. CDR3 in DNA: TGCGCCAGCAGTCGGAACGGGGGCGTGGGAGGAAACAATGAGCAGTTCTTC. Protein sequence: CASSRNGGVGGNNEQFF.

The chain is built from TRBV28 and TRBJ2-7, with a possible D match to TRBD1 (6 bases). Trimming stripped 3 bases from V and 3 bases from J, with 9 bases between. The CDR3 loop spans 13 amino acids. Germline V gene sequence: CDR1 MDHEN, CDR2 SYDVKM. The CDR3 loop is CASSLLQGYEQYF. The CDR3 DNA is TGTGCCAGCAGTTTGTTACAGGGCTACGAGCAGTACTTC.

The chain uses TRBV7-3 and TRBJ2-3; no reliable D call. Trimming took off 5 bases at V and 0 bases at J, with 15 bases between the two ends. This CDR3 is 16 amino acids long. The germline V gene encodes CDR1 SGHTA and CDR2 FQGTGA. CDR3 residues: CASSQSSATSTDTQYF. The DNA of the CDR3 is TGTGCCAGCAGCCAATCCTCAGCGACTAGCACAGATACGCAGTATTTT.

The V call is TRBV18, the J call TRBJ2-1; D uncertain. This CDR3 has 16 amino acids. V lost 1 base and J lost 2, with 12 bases in between. Germline lookup yields CDR1 KGHSH and CDR2 LQKENI. DNA for the CDR3: TGTGCCAGCTCACCACAGGACGCGTCCGCCTACAATGAGCAGTTCTTC. Residues: CASSPQDASAYNEQFF. Full variable domain (remainder filled in from reference TRBV18 and TRBJ2-1): NAGVMQNPRHLVRRRGQEARLRCSPMKGHSHVYWYRQLPEEGLKFMVYLQKENIIDESGMPKERFSAEFPKEGPSILRIQQVVRGDSAAYFCASSPQDASAYNEQFFGPGTRLTVL.

The V and J genes are TRBV11-2 and TRBJ2-1, with 10 nucleotides matching TRBD2. Germline V gene data show CDR1 as SGHAT and CDR2 as FQNNGV. V shed 0 bases, J shed 4 bases, and the junction held 3 bases outside the gene matches. The CDR3 has 16 amino acids. The CDR3 DNA is TGTGCCAGCAGCTTAGAGGGACTAGCGTTTTACAATGAGCAGTTCTTC. This translates into CASSLEGLAFYNEQFF.

This chain connects TRBV27 to TRBJ2-7, with a possible D match to TRBD1 (6 bases). The V gene's germline CDR1 is MNHEY and CDR2 SMNVEV (reference sequence). Trimming shortened V by 5 bases and J by 3 bases, and 14 bases separated the two germline ends. The CDR3 sequence is 14 residues long. The CDR3 DNA sequence: TGTGCCAGCAGTCCCTCGGACAGAAACTACGAGCAGTACTTC. This encodes CASSPSDRNYEQYF.

A single count supports this clone. The rearrangement joins TRBV6-6 to TRBJ2-3; possibly TRBD2 for D (5 bases). Germline V gene sequence: CDR1 MNHNY, CDR2 SVGAGI (reference sequence). Trimming shortened V by 7 bases and J by 2 bases, and 10 bases separated the two germline ends. The CDR3 runs 13 residues. The CDR3 sequence: CASKRDATDTQYF. The CDR3 DNA is TGTGCCAGCAAACGGGATGCCACAGATACGCAGTATTTT.